What follows are 30 T cell receptor beta chains derived from one specimen sequenced in a study of CD8+ T cells in alopecia areata. Isolated RNA was reverse transcribed into cDNA used as the sequencing template. Using immunoSEQ multiplex PCR, the repertoire was profiled, and TCRdb retains in-frame clones only, with some absent. The table includes 140,000 to 150,000 clones, 51% detected once. Here the sequenced sample was CD4+ T cells sorted from blood, taken at week 0. Receptor source: a human donor with alopecia areata.

Written as DNA, the CDR3 is TGTGCCAGCAGAGGGGAAGGCAATCAGCCCCAGCATTTT. Encoded protein: CASRGEGNQPQHF. The chain has TRBV25-1 and TRBJ1-5, with TRBD1 as a possible D gene (5 bases). In germline, CDR1 is MGHDK, CDR2 SYGVNS. The CDR3 runs 13 residues. V was clipped by 6 bases and J by 2 bases, with 8 bases between them.

This chain links TRBV30 with TRBJ2-1; 7 bases agree with TRBD1. This CDR3 region has 13 residues. V gave up 2 bases and J gave up 8 bases; unmatched junction bases: 6. Germline CDR1 and CDR2: GTSNPN and SVGIG (reference sequence). CDR3 DNA: TGTGCCTGGAGTCAAGACAGGGACCATGAGCAGTTCTTC. This encodes CAWSQDRDHEQFF.

The sample holds one count of this clone. This rearrangement joins TRBV7-2 to TRBJ2-5; D remains unclear. CDR1 and CDR2 from the germline V gene are SGHTA and FQGNSA. This CDR3 spans 12 amino acids. Trimming took 0 bases from V and 9 from J, leaving 8 bases between them. This chain's CDR3 is CASSLALAAQYF. CDR3 coding DNA: TGTGCCAGCAGCTTAGCTCTGGCGGCCCAGTACTTC.

This clone showed up just a few times. The chain employs TRBV15 and TRBJ2-7, with 7 bases fitting TRBD1. J gave up 0 bases and V 3 bases, and 2 bases lay outside the gene matches. The CDR3 is 14 residues long. Germline assignment: CDR1 LNHNV and CDR2 YYDKDF (reference sequence). The CDR3 DNA follows: TGTGCCACCAGCAGCGGACAGGCCTCCTACGAGCAGTACTTC. Translated, it gives CATSSGQASYEQYF.

V gene TRBV30 combines with J gene TRBJ2-5; possible D gene TRBD1, 6 bases. CDR1 GTSNPN and CDR2 SVGIG come from the germline V gene (reference sequence). The CDR3 is 14 residues long. Trimming pared 5 bases from V and 1 base from J, leaving 14 bases between. The CDR3 DNA follows: TGTGCCTGGTCGCACAGGGTTCCCCAAGAGACCCAGTACTTC. As protein: CAWSHRVPQETQYF.

The rearrangement links TRBV6-5 to TRBJ2-7; D is undetermined. The CDR3 runs to 12 residues. V was trimmed by 6 bases and J by 2 bases, leaving 8 bases between them. Germline V gene data show CDR1 as MNHEY and CDR2 as SVGAGI. This CDR3 is CASSRPPYEQYF. In DNA form, the CDR3 reads TGTGCCAGCAGCCGCCCTCCCTACGAGCAGTACTTC.

The chain is built from TRBV10-3 and TRBJ2-1; D unclear. The V end lost 2 bases, the J end lost 4 bases, and 9 bases lay between the germline ends. The germline CDR1 and CDR2 sequences are ENHRY and SYGVKD. The CDR3 contains 14 residues. The DNA of the CDR3 is TGTGCCATCAGTGAGAGAGACCTTTACAATGAGCAGTTCTTC. It yields the protein CAISERDLYNEQFF.

The gene calls are TRBV6-5 and TRBJ1-1; no definite D call. This CDR3 has 14 amino acids. The germline V gene has CDR1 MNHEY and CDR2 SVGAGI. Trimming took off 0 bases at V and 10 bases at J, with 15 bases between the two ends. The CDR3 DNA sequence: TGTGCCAGCAGTTACTCGGGCGAATTTTCGCGAGCTTTCTTT. Encoded protein: CASSYSGEFSRAFF.

The rearrangement links TRBV5-1 to TRBJ2-5, with unresolved D. Trimming took off 4 bases at V and 2 bases at J, with 12 bases between the two ends. There are 14 residues in the CDR3. In germline, CDR1 is SGHRS, CDR2 YFSETQ. The DNA of the CDR3 is TGCGCCAGCAGCCACCGGAGCCGGCAAGAGACCCAGTACTTC. It yields the protein CASSHRSRQETQYF.

The chain recombines TRBV30 with TRBJ2-3; D is ambiguous. The CDR3 runs 14 residues. Germline V gene lookup returns CDR1 GTSNPN and CDR2 SVGIG (reference sequence). V lost 4 bases and J lost 6, with 17 bases in between. For the CDR3, the DNA is TGTGCCTGGATCGGCGCCTCGGGCCCCGATACGCAGTATTTT. Amino acids: CAWIGASGPDTQYF. Together with reference TRBV30 and TRBJ2-3, the CDR3 gives the full variable domain: SQTIHQWPATLVQPVGSPLSLECTVEGTSNPNLYWYRQAAGRGLQLLFYSVGIGQISSEVPQNLSASRPQDRQFILSSKKLLLSDSGFYLCAWIGASGPDTQYFGPGTRLTVL.

This sequence joins TRBV29-1 and TRBJ1-1, with TRBD1 matching 7 bases. The V gene end was trimmed by 6 bases and the J gene end by 7 bases; junction bases not matched to a gene: 11. The length of the CDR3 is 13 residues. The germline CDR1 and CDR2 sequences are SQVTM and ANQGSEA. DNA of the CDR3: TGCAGCGTCAGGGGGGGTGGTCGTAATGAAGCTTTCTTT. It specifies CSVRGGGRNEAFF.

The chain recombines TRBV2 with TRBJ2-7, with TRBD2 matching 7 bases. Looked up from germline, CDR1 is SNHLY and CDR2 is FYNNEI. Trimming at V came to 2 bases and at J to 6 bases, leaving 10 bases not matched to a gene. This CDR3 region has 15 residues. The CDR3 spells CASSEWGRVTSEQYF. For the CDR3, the DNA is TGTGCCAGCAGTGAATGGGGGAGGGTTACAAGCGAGCAGTACTTC.

The CDR3 region is CASSFGAGGTYEQFF. CDR3 in DNA: TGTGCCAGCAGTTTTGGTGCGGGAGGGACTTATGAGCAGTTCTTC. The chain recombines TRBV28 with TRBJ2-1, with 9 bases aligning to TRBD2. V shed 3 bases, J shed 8 bases, and the junction held 8 bases outside the gene matches. The CDR3 has 15 amino acids. Germline loops: CDR1 MDHEN, CDR2 SYDVKM. Together with reference TRBV28 and TRBJ2-1, the CDR3 gives the full variable domain: DVKVTQSSRYLVKRTGEKVFLECVQDMDHENMFWYRQDPGLGLRLIYFSYDVKMKEKGDIPEGYSVSREKKERFSLILESASTNQTSMYLCASSFGAGGTYEQFFGPGTRLTVL.

The chain couples TRBV29-1 to TRBJ2-1; tentatively, D is TRBD2 (7 bases). The CDR3 has 17 amino acids. Trimming pared 8 bases from V and 2 bases from J, leaving 25 bases between. Germline CDR1 is SQVTM and CDR2 is ANQGSEA. The CDR3 DNA reads TGCAGCCAAAAGCGGGACTGGGGGCCCGGGCCCTACAATGAGCAGTTCTTC. It is translated as CSQKRDWGPGPYNEQFF.

V usage is TRBV30 and J usage is TRBJ1-1; D possibly corresponds to TRBD1 (6 bases). The V gene's germline CDR1 is GTSNPN and CDR2 SVGIG (reference sequence). The CDR3 has 16 amino acids. V was shortened by 3 bases and J by 8 bases, with 25 bases between the two germline ends. CDR3 in DNA: TGTGCCTGGAGCGATACAGGGCTGGAAGGGGGTTTCGAAGCTTTCTTT. Its protein is CAWSDTGLEGGFEAFF.

This rearrangement joins TRBV30 to TRBJ2-1, with 7 bases that match TRBD2. J was trimmed by 2 bases and V by 1 base; bases with no gene match: 2. Per the germline V gene, CDR1 is GTSNPN and CDR2 is SVGIG (reference sequence). CDR3 length: 14 residues. Here the CDR3 reads CAWSGGRAYNEQFF. The CDR3 nucleotides read TGTGCCTGGAGTGGTGGGAGGGCCTACAATGAGCAGTTCTTC.

The sample holds one count of this clone. The chain joins TRBV6-5 to TRBJ2-7, with 12 bases matching TRBD2. The length of the CDR3 is 13 residues. The trim removed 7 bases at V and 5 bases at J, leaving 3 bases unmatched. CDR1 is MNHEY and CDR2 is SVGAGI in the germline V gene. CDR3 in DNA: TGTGCCAGCAAAAGACTAGCGGGAGACGAGCAGTACTTC. It yields the protein CASKRLAGDEQYF.

J is TRBJ2-7 and V is TRBV29-1; D is unclear. V was pared by 5 bases and J by 2 bases, with 10 bases between. Germline V CDR1 and CDR2: SQVTM, ANQGSEA. The length of the CDR3 is 12 residues. The CDR3: CSVRVPTYEQYF. For the CDR3, the DNA is TGCAGCGTTAGGGTCCCCACCTACGAGCAGTACTTC.

This chain connects TRBV10-3 to TRBJ2-7; TRBD1 matches 8 bases. This CDR3 contains 13 residues. Germline loops: CDR1 ENHRY, CDR2 SYGVKD. The trim removed 6 bases at V and 2 bases at J, leaving 3 bases unmatched. The CDR3 coding sequence is TGTGCCATCAGCCCGACAGGGGCCTACGAGCAGTACTTC. Translation gives CAISPTGAYEQYF.

This clone turned up a few times. The chain carries TRBV11-2 and TRBJ2-1; 7 bases align to TRBD1. Germline V gene lookup returns CDR1 SGHAT and CDR2 FQNNGV. CDR3 length equals 17 residues. The V and J ends lost 0 bases and 6 bases, in that order; junction bases with no gene match: 11. DNA of the CDR3: TGTGCCAGCAGCTTAGATGAGGGGGCGGGCGCCTCCAATGAGCAGTTCTTC. Its protein is CASSLDEGAGASNEQFF. Drawing the rest from reference TRBV11-2 and TRBJ2-1, the complete variable domain is EAGVAQSPRYKIIEKRQSVAFWCNPISGHATLYWYQQILGQGPKLLIQFQNNGVVDDSQLPKDRFSAERLKGVDSTLKIQPAKLEDSAVYLCASSLDEGAGASNEQFFGPGTRLTVL.

The genes are TRBV30 and TRBJ2-5; no definite D call. The CDR3 has 12 amino acids. The germline V gene encodes CDR1 GTSNPN and CDR2 SVGIG (reference sequence). V was trimmed by 3 bases and J by 9 bases, leaving 14 bases between them. The CDR3 reads CAWSPGRWAQYF. CDR3 coding DNA: TGTGCCTGGAGCCCCGGGCGGTGGGCCCAGTACTTC.

The V and J genes are TRBV5-6 and TRBJ2-2, with 7 bases identical to TRBD1. The V and J ends lost 3 bases and 4 bases, in that order; junction bases with no gene match: 3. CDR3 size: 14 residues. Germline V lookup: CDR1 SGHDT, CDR2 YYEEEE. The DNA of the CDR3 is TGTGCCAGCAGCTATGACAGGGCCACCGGGGAGCTGTTTTTT. It is translated as CASSYDRATGELFF. Supplemented by reference TRBV5-6 and TRBJ2-2, the full variable domain reads DAGVTQSPTHLIKTRGQQVTLRCSPKSGHDTVSWYQQALGQGPQFIFQYYEEEERQRGNFPDRFSGHQFPNYSSELNVNALLLGDSALYLCASSYDRATGELFFGEGSRLTVL.

J is TRBJ2-2 and V is TRBV5-1; no clear D. Germline V CDR1 and CDR2: SGHRS, YFSETQ. CDR3 length: 16 amino acids. The ends were cut back, 0 bases at V and 7 bases at J, with 16 bases in the middle. The chain's CDR3 is CASSLAPAPEDGELFF. DNA of the CDR3: TGCGCCAGCAGCTTGGCCCCGGCCCCAGAGGACGGGGAGCTGTTTTTT.

V usage is TRBV18 and J usage is TRBJ2-3, with TRBD2 as a possible D gene (5 bases). The germline V gene has CDR1 KGHSH and CDR2 LQKENI. This CDR3 comprises 13 residues. V was pared by 3 bases and J by 3 bases, with 7 bases between. The CDR3 sequence is CASSPRDTDTQYF. CDR3 sequence (DNA): TGTGCCAGCTCACCCCGGGATACAGATACGCAGTATTTT.

This clone was counted between two and nine times. The CDR3 DNA follows: TGCAGCGTCCGAACCAAGCTAGCCAAAAACATTCAGTACTTC. Its protein product is CSVRTKLAKNIQYF. V usage is TRBV29-1 and J usage is TRBJ2-4; no reliable D call. Trimming pared 6 bases from V and 0 bases from J, leaving 12 bases between. The CDR3 length is 14 residues. The germline gives CDR1 SQVTM, CDR2 ANQGSEA.

This chain joins TRBV18 and TRBJ1-2, with D unresolved. This CDR3 comprises 14 residues. Germline V gene sequence: CDR1 KGHSH, CDR2 LQKENI. V lost 3 bases and J lost 0, with 8 bases in between. DNA of the CDR3: TGTGCCAGCTCACCCTCCAAATCTAACTATGGCTACACCTTC. Translation: CASSPSKSNYGYTF.

This clone has a handful of counts. The chain employs TRBV7-8 and TRBJ2-7, with 14 bases lining up with TRBD2. The V segment lost 9 bases and the J segment 5 bases; nucleotides outside the gene matches: 6. CDR3 length: 14 amino acids. The V gene's germline CDR1 is SGHVS and CDR2 FQNEAQ. DNA of the CDR3: TGTGCCAGTGGGACTAGCGGGAGTCTCAACGAGCAGTACTTC. This encodes CASGTSGSLNEQYF.

This clone was observed at least ten times. The chain carries TRBV11-2 and TRBJ2-7; no reliable D call. Germline loops: CDR1 SGHAT, CDR2 FQNNGV. V lost 0 bases and J 7 bases, leaving 10 bases between the germline ends. The CDR3 has 13 amino acids. CDR3 in amino acids: CASSLDLLGEQYF. CDR3 nucleotides: TGTGCCAGCAGCTTAGATCTCCTGGGGGAGCAGTACTTC.

V is TRBV5-1 and J is TRBJ1-2; D may be TRBD1 (5 bases). The V gene's germline CDR1 is SGHRS and CDR2 YFSETQ. The CDR3 consists of 14 residues. The V end lost 0 bases, the J end lost 4 bases, and 10 bases lay between the germline ends. This CDR3 reads CASSLVAGPYGYTF. The CDR3 coding sequence is TGCGCCAGCAGCTTGGTAGCGGGGCCCTATGGCTACACCTTC. The variable domain in full, with the rest retrieved from reference TRBV5-1 and TRBJ1-2, is KAGVTQTPRYLIKTRGQQVTLSCSPISGHRSVSWYQQTPGQGLQFLFEYFSETQRNKGNFPGRFSGRQFSNSRSEMNVSTLELGDSALYLCASSLVAGPYGYTFGSGTRLTVV.

The chain is built from TRBV7-9 and TRBJ2-1, with 8 bases matching TRBD1. This CDR3 comprises 13 residues. Germline CDR1 SEHNR, CDR2 FQNEAQ (reference sequence). With V trimmed by 5 bases and J by 5 bases, 2 bases remained unmatched. Here the CDR3 reads CASSEDRDNEQFF. The CDR3, as DNA: TGTGCCAGCAGCGAGGACAGGGACAATGAGCAGTTCTTC.